This T cell receptor beta chain was identified during a study of T cells in Graves' hyperthyroidism and ophthalmopathy. Study-level points and caveats: Ophthalmopathy and stable hyperthyroidism were told apart by a 13 V-J model.

This clonotype was detected ten times or more. Its antigen is not known. Amplification of TCR beta CDR3 regions was performed using RNA transcripts as template. First-round RT-PCR of the TCR CDR3 relied on the HTBI primer set. TCRdb passed the multiplex PCR reads through MiXCR, listing each CDR3 protein once. Here the sample spans approximately 690,000 distinct CDR3 sequences, about 15% being singletons. For the diagnoses, clinical symptoms, serum thyroxine and TRAb, thyroid ultrasound and orbital computed tomography were used. PBMCs were sourced from less than 13 ml fresh peripheral blood. V dropped 5 bases and J dropped 6; count of bases not matched to a gene: 8. The CDR3 has 15 residues.

This clonotype originated in a woman in her forties or fifties with Graves' ophthalmopathy. The chain carries TRBV12-3 or TRBV12-4 and TRBJ1-5; 9 positions agree with TRBD1. Sequencing used blood. The CDR3 reads CASSRYRGQGQPQHF. For the CDR3, the DNA is TGTGCCAGCAGTAGATACCGGGGACAGGGTCAGCCCCAGCATTTT.